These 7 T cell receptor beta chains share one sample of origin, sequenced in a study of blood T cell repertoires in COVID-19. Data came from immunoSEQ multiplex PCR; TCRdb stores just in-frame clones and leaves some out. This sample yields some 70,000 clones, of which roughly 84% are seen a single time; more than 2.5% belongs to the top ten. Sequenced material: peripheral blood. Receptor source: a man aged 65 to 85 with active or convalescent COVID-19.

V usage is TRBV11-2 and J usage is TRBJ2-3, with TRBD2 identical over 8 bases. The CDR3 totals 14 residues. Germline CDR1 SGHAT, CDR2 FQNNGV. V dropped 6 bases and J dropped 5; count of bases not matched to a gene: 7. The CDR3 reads CASRQAGVEDTQYF. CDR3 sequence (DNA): TGTGCCAGCAGGCAAGCGGGAGTGGAAGATACGCAGTATTTT.

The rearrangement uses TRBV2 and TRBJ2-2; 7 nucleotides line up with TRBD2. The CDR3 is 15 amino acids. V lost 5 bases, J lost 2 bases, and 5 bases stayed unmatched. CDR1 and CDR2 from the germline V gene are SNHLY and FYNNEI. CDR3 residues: CASSTSSGNTGELFF. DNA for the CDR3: TGTGCCAGCAGTACGTCTAGCGGTAACACCGGGGAGCTGTTTTTT.

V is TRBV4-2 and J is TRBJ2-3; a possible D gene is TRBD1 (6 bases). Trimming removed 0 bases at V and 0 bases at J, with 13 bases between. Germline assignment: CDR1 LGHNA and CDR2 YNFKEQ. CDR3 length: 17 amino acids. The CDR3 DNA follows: TGTGCCAGCAGCCAAGATCTGGGCAGGGGCAGCACAGATACGCAGTATTTT. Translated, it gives CASSQDLGRGSTDTQYF.

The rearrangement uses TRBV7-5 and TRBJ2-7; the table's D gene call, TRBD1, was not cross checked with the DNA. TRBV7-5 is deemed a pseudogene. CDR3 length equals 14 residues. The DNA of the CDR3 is TGTGCCAGAAGCTTAGCTGGCAGGGCGTACGAGCAGTACTTC. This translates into CARSLAGRAYEQYF.

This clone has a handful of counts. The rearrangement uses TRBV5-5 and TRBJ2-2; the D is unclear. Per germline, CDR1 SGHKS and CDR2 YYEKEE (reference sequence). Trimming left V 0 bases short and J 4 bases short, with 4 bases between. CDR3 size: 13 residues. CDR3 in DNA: TGTGCCAGCAGCTTGGGACTCACCGGGGAGCTGTTTTTT. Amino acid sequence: CASSLGLTGELFF.

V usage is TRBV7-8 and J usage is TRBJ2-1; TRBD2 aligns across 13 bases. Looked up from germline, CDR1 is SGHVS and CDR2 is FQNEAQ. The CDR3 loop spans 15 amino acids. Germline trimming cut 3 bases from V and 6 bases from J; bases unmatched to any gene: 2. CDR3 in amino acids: CASSFGLAGVNEQFF. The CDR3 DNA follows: TGTGCCAGCAGCTTTGGACTAGCGGGAGTCAATGAGCAGTTCTTC.

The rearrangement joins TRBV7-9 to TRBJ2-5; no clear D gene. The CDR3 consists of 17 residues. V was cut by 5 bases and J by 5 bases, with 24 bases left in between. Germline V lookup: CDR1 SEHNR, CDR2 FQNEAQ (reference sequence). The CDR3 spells CASSLSLGSSVGETQYF. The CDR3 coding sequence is TGTGCCAGCAGCCTCTCGTTGGGTAGCTCCGTTGGGGAGACCCAGTACTTC. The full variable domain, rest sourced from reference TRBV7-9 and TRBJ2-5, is DTGVSQNPRHKITKRGQNVTFRCDPISEHNRLYWYRQTLGQGPEFLTYFQNEAQLEKSRLLSDRFSAERPKGSFSTLEIQRTEQGDSAMYLCASSLSLGSSVGETQYFGPGTRLLVL.